This TCR beta chain was observed in a study of T cells after yellow fever vaccination. Study-wide context: Some fractions had low cell numbers, and these were prepared with SMART-Seq v4 Ultra Low Input.

This clonotype was counted between two and nine times. Trimming cost V 1 base and J 1 base, with 11 bases left between them. This CDR3 region has 16 residues. Researchers made TCR cDNA using 5'RACE template switching, and this step added a universal primer site and UMIs. TCRdb re-called the 5' RACE reads through MiXCR, storing one row per CDR3 protein. The data hold some 670,000 distinct CDR3 sequences, with 9% to 15% observed a single time. The gene calls are TRBV12-3 or TRBV12-4 and TRBJ2-1; maybe TRBD2 (6 bases). The clonotype comes from a man in his thirties or forties who received the YFV17D yellow fever vaccine. The starting material was PBMCs, obtained on the day of the yellow fever booster vaccination. CDR3 in DNA: TGTGCCAGCAGTTTAGGCTTACTAGCATCCTACAATGAGCAGTTCTTC. It codes for CASSLGLLASYNEQFF.